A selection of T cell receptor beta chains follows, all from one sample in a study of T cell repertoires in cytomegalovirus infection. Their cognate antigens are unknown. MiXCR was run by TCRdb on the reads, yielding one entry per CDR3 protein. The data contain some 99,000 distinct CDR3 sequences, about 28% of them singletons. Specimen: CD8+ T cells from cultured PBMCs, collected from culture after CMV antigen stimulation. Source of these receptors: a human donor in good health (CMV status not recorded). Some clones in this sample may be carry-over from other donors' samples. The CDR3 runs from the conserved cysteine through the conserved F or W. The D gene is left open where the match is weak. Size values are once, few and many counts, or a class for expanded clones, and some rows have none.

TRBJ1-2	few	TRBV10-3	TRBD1	TGTGCCATCCGGGACAGGGATCCTAACTATGGCTACACCTTC	CAIRDRDPNYGYTF
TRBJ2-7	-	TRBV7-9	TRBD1	TGTGCCAGCAGCTCGTGGGACAGGTCCTACGAGCAGTACTTC	CASSSWDRSYEQYF
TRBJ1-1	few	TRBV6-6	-	TGTGCCAGCAGTTACCCCCTCGGCGGGGAGACTGAAGCTTTCTTT	CASSYPLGGETEAFF
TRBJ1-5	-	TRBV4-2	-	TGTGCCAGCAGCCAGGAAGACAGCGATGTTATTCAGCCCCAGCATTTT	CASSQEDSDVIQPQHF
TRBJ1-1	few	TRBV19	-	TGTGCCAGTAGTATAGCCAATCGGGGCACTGAAGCTTTCTTT	CASSIANRGTEAFF
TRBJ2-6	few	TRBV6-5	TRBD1	TGTGCCAGCAGCTCCGGGACAGGGAGCTCTGGGGCCAACGTCCTGACTTTC	CASSSGTGSSGANVLTF
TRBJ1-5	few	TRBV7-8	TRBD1	TGTGCCAGCAGCCCCCAGGGGGGCAATCAGCCCCAGCATTTT	CASSPQGGNQPQHF
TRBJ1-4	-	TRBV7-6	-	TGTGCCAGCAGCTTAGCACAGGGTTTTGCATCTAATGAAAAACTGTTTTTT	CASSLAQGFASNEKLFF
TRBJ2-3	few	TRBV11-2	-	TGTGCCAGCAGCTTATTCCGCGGGGAAGTGGCAGATACGCAGTATTTT	CASSLFRGEVADTQYF
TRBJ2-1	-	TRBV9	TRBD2	TGTGCCAGCAGTCCTAGCGGGGGTGACAATGAGCAGTTCTTC	CASSPSGGDNEQFF
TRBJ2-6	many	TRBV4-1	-	TGCGCCAGCAGCCAAGATATAAGGTTCTCTGGGGCCAACGTCCTGACTTTC	CASSQDIRFSGANVLTF
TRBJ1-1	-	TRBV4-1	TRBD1	TGCGCCAGCAGCCAAGTCGGGACAGGGACCACTGAAGCTTTCTTT	CASSQVGTGTTEAFF
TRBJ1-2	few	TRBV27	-	TGTGCCAGCGGACAGAACTATGGCTACACCTTC	CASGQNYGYTF
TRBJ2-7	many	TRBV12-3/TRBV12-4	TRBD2	TGTGCCAGCAGTCCACCCGGGACTAGCTTCTACGAGCAGTACTTC	CASSPPGTSFYEQYF
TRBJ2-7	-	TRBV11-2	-	TGTGCCAGCAGCTTATCATCAGGGACCTACGAGCAGTACTTC	CASSLSSGTYEQYF
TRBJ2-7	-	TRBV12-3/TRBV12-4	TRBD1	TGTGCCAGCAGTGAGGGGACAGGGCTCTACGAGCAGTACTTC	CASSEGTGLYEQYF
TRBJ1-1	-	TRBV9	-	TGTGCCAGCAGCCACTCTTCGGACAAACTGAACACTGAAGCTTTCTTT	CASSHSSDKLNTEAFF
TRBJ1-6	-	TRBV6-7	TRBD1	TGTGCCAGCAGGCCCTTACAGGGGACTAATTCACCCCTCCACTTT	CASRPLQGTNSPLHF
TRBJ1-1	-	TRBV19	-	TGTGCCAGTAGTATAGCGGGTTCCACTGAAGCTTTCTTT	CASSIAGSTEAFF
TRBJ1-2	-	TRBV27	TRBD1	TGTGCCAGCAGTTTAGTGACAGGGAACGGCTACACCTTC	CASSLVTGNGYTF
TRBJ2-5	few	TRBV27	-	TGTGCCAGCAGTTTTCGGAAGACGGTTACGCAAGAGACCCAGTACTTC	CASSFRKTVTQETQYF
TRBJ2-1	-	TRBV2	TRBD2	TGTGCCAGCAGTGAAGCAGGAACTAGCGGGGGAAATGAGCAGTTCTTC	CASSEAGTSGGNEQFF
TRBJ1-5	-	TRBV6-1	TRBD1	TGTGCCAGCAGTGAACCGACAGGGGCCAAGCAGCCCCAGCATTTT	CASSEPTGAKQPQHF
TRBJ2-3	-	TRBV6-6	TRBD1	TGTGCCAGCAGCTTTCAGGGGGCGGTGGGGGGAGATACGCAGTATTTT	CASSFQGAVGGDTQYF
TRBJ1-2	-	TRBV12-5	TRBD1	TGTGCTAGTGGTTTGGGAGGGACAGGACGCCTCGGGGATGGCTACACCTTC	CASGLGGTGRLGDGYTF
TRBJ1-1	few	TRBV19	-	TGTGCCACCCGGTTAGGGTGGGGATCTGAAGCTTTCTTT	CATRLGWGSEAFF
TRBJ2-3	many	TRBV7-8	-	TGTGCCAGCAGCGATACAGGGTTTTTCACAGATACGCAGTATTTT	CASSDTGFFTDTQYF
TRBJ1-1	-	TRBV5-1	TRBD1	TGCGCCAGCAGCTTGGGTCAGGGGGTTGAGGCTTTCTTT	CASSLGQGVEAFF
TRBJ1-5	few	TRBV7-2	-	TGTGCCAGCAGCTCTAGAGGGGGGGGGCGCTTAGATCAGCCCCAGCATTTT	CASSSRGGGRLDQPQHF
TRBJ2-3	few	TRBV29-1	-	TGCAGCGTTGAAGGGGCAGGCACAGATACGCAGTATTTT	CSVEGAGTDTQYF
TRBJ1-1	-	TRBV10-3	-	TGTGCCATCAGGAAAACAGGGAGGGAACCTGAAGCTTTCTTT	CAIRKTGREPEAFF
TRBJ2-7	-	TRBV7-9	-	TGTGCCAGCAGCTTAGGGGGGGGGGCCCTCGACGAGCAGTACTTC	CASSLGGGALDEQYF